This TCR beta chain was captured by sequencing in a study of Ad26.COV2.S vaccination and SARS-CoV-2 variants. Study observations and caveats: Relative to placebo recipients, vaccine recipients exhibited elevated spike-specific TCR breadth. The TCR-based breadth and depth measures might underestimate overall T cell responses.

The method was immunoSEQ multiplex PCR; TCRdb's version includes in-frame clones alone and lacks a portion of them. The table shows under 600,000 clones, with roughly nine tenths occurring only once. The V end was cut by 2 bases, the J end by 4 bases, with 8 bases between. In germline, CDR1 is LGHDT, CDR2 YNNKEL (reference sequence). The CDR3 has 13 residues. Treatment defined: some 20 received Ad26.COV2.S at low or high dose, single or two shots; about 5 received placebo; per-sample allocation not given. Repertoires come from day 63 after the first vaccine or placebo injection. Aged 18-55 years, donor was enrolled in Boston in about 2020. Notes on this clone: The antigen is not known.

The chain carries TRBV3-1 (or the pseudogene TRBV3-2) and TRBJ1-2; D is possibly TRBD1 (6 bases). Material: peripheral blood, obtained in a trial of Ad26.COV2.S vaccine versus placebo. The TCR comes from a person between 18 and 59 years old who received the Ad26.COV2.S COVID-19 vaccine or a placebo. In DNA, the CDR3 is TGTGCCAGCAGCCAACAAGGGGGCTATGGCTACACCTTC. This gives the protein CASSQQGGYGYTF.